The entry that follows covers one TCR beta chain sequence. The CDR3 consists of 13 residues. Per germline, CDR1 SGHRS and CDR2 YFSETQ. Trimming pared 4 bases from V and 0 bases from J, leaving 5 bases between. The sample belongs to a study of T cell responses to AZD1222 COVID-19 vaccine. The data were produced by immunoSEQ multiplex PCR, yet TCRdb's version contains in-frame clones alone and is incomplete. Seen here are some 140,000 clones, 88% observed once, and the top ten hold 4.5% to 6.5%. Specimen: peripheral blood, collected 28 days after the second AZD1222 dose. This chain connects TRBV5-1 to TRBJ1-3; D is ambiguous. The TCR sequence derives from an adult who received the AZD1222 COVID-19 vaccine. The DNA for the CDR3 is TGCGCCAGCAGCCCTTCCTCTGGAAACACCATATATTTT. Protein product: CASSPSSGNTIYF.